This T cell receptor beta chain was sequenced in a study of blood T cell repertoires in COVID-19 (TCRdb year 2020). At the level of the whole study: Samples covering the acute and convalescent phases of COVID-19 were provided by collaborators in the United States, Italy and Spain. The prospective study material was composed of cDNA or gDNA derived from T cells, B-cell-depleted T cells, or PBMCs. Deeply sampled blood TCRbeta repertoires from subjects exposed to, actively infected with, or recovered from COVID-19 were included in the dataset. The repertoires were released in a freely available public database intended as a resource for research on the immune response to SARS-CoV-2. Samples were obtained from the ongoing ImmuneRACE study (first 160 participants) and from roughly 1,300 subjects provided by 6 global collaborators. Nearly every sample came with metadata listing a de-identified subject ID, COVID-19 status, age in years and sex. Where available, HLA class I and class II types were taken from metadata supplied by the sample provider and were not determined by assay-based typing. The investigation overall reported the following: Clinical and demographic metadata were provided uncurated, with the amount varying by source and participant.

The germline V and J ends show losses of 6 bases and 0 bases respectively, and no gene match explains 7 bases of the junction. CDR1 SGHAT and CDR2 FQNNGV are derived from the germline V gene. The CDR3 sequence holds 16 residues, the cysteine and phenylalanine included. The retained sequence is limited to the CDR3, 48 bases, with the frame set at the first base. TCRbeta CDR3 regions were amplified from genomic DNA by means of the immunoSEQ Assay, a bias-controlled multiplex PCR. The study's processing was this. Within the assay, amplification of reference gene primers was used to estimate how many nucleated cells each sample contained. To quantify the absolute abundance of each unique TCRbeta CDR3 rearrangement, sequence reads were collapsed and filtered. For each sample, productive Simpson clonality was calculated by taking the square root of Simpson's diversity index across productive rearrangements. In its TCRdb copy, this immuneACCESS table keeps in-frame sequences only and misses some clones. Where compared with another copy, unresolved V genes explain less than half of these, and the others have no known cause. V, J and clone size reflect that table, while D and trimming were determined from the DNA. This sample comprises 55,000 to 70,000 clones, 88% of them detected only once. Jointly, the top ten make up 10% of the sample.

In the prospective study, participants were about 18 to 100 years old, resided in 24 geographic areas of the United States, and were enrolled through a virtual design. To assign participants to cohorts, the prospective study relied on clinical history that participants themselves reported in a screening survey and a study questionnaire. For ImmuneRACE Cohort 3, a participant was defined as recovered based on two consecutive negative NP/OP PCR tests, clearance by a healthcare professional, or resolution of symptoms. In the prospective study, whole blood, serum and a nasopharyngeal or oropharyngeal swab were collected from each participant by mobile phlebotomists. Additional blood draws and questionnaires over a roughly two-month period could optionally be provided by prospective study participants. Before DNA extraction, prospective study blood samples were shipped either frozen or at room temperature.

With regard to this clone: Its antigen is still unknown. Per-base qualities were not stored, and no clone one base away is much larger.

The source material was PBMCs or T cells enriched from blood (not recorded which). This receptor was taken from a woman in her thirties or forties who had recovered from COVID-19. The V gene is TRBV11-2 and the J gene is TRBJ2-2, and 7 junction bases match TRBD1. The nucleotides read TGTGCCAGCAGGTCAACGGGACAGTCGAACACCGGGGAGCTGTTTTTT. Translated, this is CASRSTGQSNTGELFF.